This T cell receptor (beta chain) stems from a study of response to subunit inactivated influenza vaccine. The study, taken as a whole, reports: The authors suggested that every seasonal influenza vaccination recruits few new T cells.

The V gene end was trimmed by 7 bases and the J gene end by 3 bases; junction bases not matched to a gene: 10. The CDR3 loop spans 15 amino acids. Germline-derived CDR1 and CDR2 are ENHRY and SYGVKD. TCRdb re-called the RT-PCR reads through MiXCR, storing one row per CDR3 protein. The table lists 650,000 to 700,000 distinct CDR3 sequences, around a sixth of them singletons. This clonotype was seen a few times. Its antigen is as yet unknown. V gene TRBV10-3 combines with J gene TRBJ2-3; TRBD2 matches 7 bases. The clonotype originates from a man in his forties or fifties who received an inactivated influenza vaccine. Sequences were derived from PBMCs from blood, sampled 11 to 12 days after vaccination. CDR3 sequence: CAINVGGGGTDTQYF. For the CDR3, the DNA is TGTGCCATCAACGTAGGTGGCGGGGGAACAGATACGCAGTATTTT.